This paragraph covers one T cell receptor beta chain sequence. Its antigen remains unknown. Unique molecular identifiers were in the cDNA, with template-switch universal primer binding. One entry per CDR3 protein results from TCRdb running MiXCR on the 5' RACE reads. The sample yields 350,000 to 500,000 distinct CDR3 sequences, approximately 17% seen once. The CDR3 length is 14 residues. Trimming removed 0 bases from V and 11 bases from J; junction bases left unmatched: 5. Germline lookup yields CDR1 SGHVS and CDR2 FNYEAQ. The sample is drawn from a study of identical twins. Study-level points and caveats: Excess low generation probability was seen in twin-shared out-of-frame alpha sequences. Diverse VJ usage suggested most zero-insertion clonotypes were not invariant T cells.

The specimen was naive T cells sorted from blood. J is TRBJ1-3 and V is TRBV7-6; TRBD1 matches at 9 bases. The source is a man in his fifties or sixties in good health. CDR3 DNA: TGTGCCAGCAGCTTAGCGGGGACAGGGTCCCCCATATATTTT. It is translated as CASSLAGTGSPIYF.